A selection of T cell receptor beta chains follows, all from one sample in a study of cytomegalovirus exposure and HLA in healthy donors. TCRdb keeps only in-frame clones here, not all; method: immunoSEQ multiplex PCR. The ten most abundant clones cover around 2.2% of a sample with 100,000 to 150,000 clones. Sample: PBMCs. Every receptor here comes from a man in his forties in good health and CMV-seronegative. Each CDR3 is given without its conserved first and last residue. The D gene is left open where the match is weak.

D gene,V gene,CDR3 protein
TRBD2,TRBV11-3,ASSLEGTSYLHRLREQY
TRBD1,TRBV6-5,ASSYLDRGLVYGYT
NA,TRBV7-2,ASSLARPQGWGETQY
TRBD2,TRBV14,ASSSRTSGRTEQY
TRBD1,TRBV10-2,ASSAQGAPINEQF
TRBD1,TRBV5-4,ASSLGQDQPQH
NA,TRBV6-5,ASSGTVYEQY
NA,TRBV6-5,ASSSRFSGYT
NA,TRBV18,ASSPAGLYNNEQF
NA,TRBV7-9,ASSPPTVSYEQY
TRBD1,TRBV7-7,ASSFDRGPGGKTQY
NA,TRBV5-4,ASSLAEAGFEQY
TRBD1,TRBV6-1,ASIRTWTGNGELF
NA,TRBV15,ATSRHARGFGGANVLT
NA,TRBV7-6,ASSLFGRGSGNTIY
TRBD1,TRBV5-1,ASSLRAGGSYEQY
NA,TRBV13,ASSFGTVSTDTQY
NA,TRBV21-1,ASSKGLAAKRENIQY
NA,TRBV11-2,ASSLDRGRGADTQY
TRBD2,TRBV5-1,ASSGSPISGSSYNEQF
TRBD1,TRBV10-3,AVGGTGGGEQF
TRBD1,TRBV6-5,ASSYSAGGIYEQY
TRBD2,TRBV6-4,ARTHGLSGRVADTQY
TRBD1,TRBV7-2,ASSTQGAGANVLT
TRBD1,TRBV7-3,ASSFGTARLANEQF
TRBD1,TRBV10-3,AISELRQGADGYT
TRBD1,TRBV30,AWNRGLYNEQF
NA,TRBV11-3,ASSLLVGEQY
NA,TRBV6-6,ASSYGPSEILETQY
NA,TRBV5-1,ASSAGMDTEAF
NA,TRBV6-4,ASSVEAGNTEAF
TRBD2,TRBV10-3,AISDPGLVNEQF